The 32 T cell receptor beta chains given below trace back to one sample, sequenced in a study of identifying expanded T cells in peripheral blood. Sequenced by immunoSEQ multiplex PCR; TCRdb stores in-frame clones only, minus some. The profile shows under 90,000 clones, 89% of them singletons. Material for sequencing was blood. These receptors originate from a person aged 18 to 69 in good health.

The chain carries TRBV7-9 and TRBJ2-5; 8 nucleotides agree with TRBD1. The CDR3 totals 19 residues. V was clipped by 2 bases and J by 5 bases; unmatched bases: 19. Germline CDR1 and CDR2: SEHNR and FQNEAQ (reference sequence). The CDR3 coding sequence is TGTGCCAGCAGCTTATCCTCCGGAACCTCCAGGGGGCGCGGGGAGACCCAGTACTTC. Protein product: CASSLSSGTSRGRGETQYF.

This clone was detected only once. The chain couples TRBV9 to TRBJ2-7; TRBD2 matches at 7 bases. Germline values: CDR1 SGDLS, CDR2 YYNGEE. The J segment lost 4 bases and the V segment lost 0 bases, leaving 4 bases of the junction unmatched. This CDR3 has 14 amino acids. The CDR3 loop is CASSVGTSEYEQYF. CDR3 nucleotide sequence: TGTGCCAGCAGCGTAGGAACTAGCGAGTACGAGCAGTACTTC.

The genes are TRBV21-1 and TRBJ1-3; no check of the table's D call, TRBD1, against the DNA was made. TRBV21-1 counts as a pseudogene. The CDR3 has 16 residues. In DNA form, the CDR3 reads TGTGCCAGCAGCAATTCACAGGGGGTAGCTGGAAACACCATATATTTT. This sequence encodes CASSNSQGVAGNTIYF.

The chain links TRBV5-1 to TRBJ2-5; D remains unclear. Trimming cost V 3 bases and J 5 bases, with 14 bases left between them. The CDR3 contains 14 residues. CDR1 is SGHRS and CDR2 is YFSETQ in the germline V gene. CDR3 loop: CASSSSISDETQYF. Here the CDR3 DNA reads TGCGCCAGCAGCTCTTCGATCTCGGACGAGACCCAGTACTTC.

The chain couples TRBV7-2 to TRBJ1-1, with 7 bases lining up with TRBD1. Looked up from germline, CDR1 is SGHTA and CDR2 is FQGNSA. V was clipped by 4 bases and J by 5 bases; unmatched bases: 7. There are 14 residues in the CDR3. CDR3 sequence: CASSSQGPGTEAFF. The CDR3, as DNA: TGTGCCAGCAGCTCACAGGGGCCGGGGACTGAAGCTTTCTTT.

This chain joins TRBV19 and TRBJ1-1, with 8 nucleotides matching TRBD1. This CDR3 is 12 amino acids long. Germline lookup yields CDR1 LNHDA and CDR2 SQIVND (reference sequence). Losses at the gene ends were 4 bases for V and 10 bases for J; bases not matched to a gene: 5. The chain's CDR3 is CASSTRTGPAFF. In DNA form, the CDR3 reads TGTGCCAGTAGTACCCGGACAGGGCCAGCTTTCTTT.

The rearrangement links TRBV10-3 to TRBJ1-1; 9 nucleotides line up with TRBD1. The length of the CDR3 is 13 residues. From germline, CDR1 is ENHRY and CDR2 SYGVKD. Losses at the gene ends were 7 bases for V and 3 bases for J; bases not matched to a gene: 3. The CDR3 nucleotides are TGTGCCATCACCCGGACAGGGGACACTGAAGCTTTCTTT. It yields the protein CAITRTGDTEAFF.

The count of this clone is one. V usage is TRBV6-1 and J usage is TRBJ1-2, with no clear D. V was cut by 1 base and J by 5 bases, with 8 bases left in between. Germline lookup yields CDR1 MNHNS and CDR2 SASEGT. This CDR3 contains 13 residues. The CDR3 DNA is TGTGCCAGCAGTGAAGAGTCCCTATATGGCTACACCTTC. Translated, it gives CASSEESLYGYTF.

The V and J genes are TRBV10-1 and TRBJ1-3, with D possibly TRBD1 on 5 matching bases. Germline assignment: CDR1 WNHNN and CDR2 SYGVQD (reference sequence). Trimming took off 5 bases at V and 0 bases at J, with 14 bases between the two ends. The length of the CDR3 is 16 residues. The CDR3 DNA is TGCGCCAGCAGTTTGAACAGGACCCTCTCTGGAAACACCATATATTTT. This codes for CASSLNRTLSGNTIYF.

The V and J genes are TRBV5-4 and TRBJ2-5, with 13 bases aligning to TRBD2. From germline, CDR1 is SGHNT and CDR2 YYREEE (reference sequence). CDR3 size: 15 residues. Unmatched junction bases numbered 2, after V lost 1 base and J lost 5 bases. The CDR3 region has the DNA TGTGCCAGCAGCTTGTTGGGACTAGCGGGGGAGACCCAGTACTTC. Translated, it gives CASSLLGLAGETQYF.

This clone was counted only a few times. The chain links TRBV2 to TRBJ2-1; 7 nucleotides agree with TRBD1. Losses at the gene ends were 4 bases for V and 3 bases for J; bases not matched to a gene: 9. CDR3 length: 16 residues. From germline, CDR1 is SNHLY and CDR2 FYNNEI. CDR3 protein: CASSGTGTVRYNEQFF. The DNA for the CDR3 is TGTGCCAGCAGTGGGACCGGGACAGTACGCTACAATGAGCAGTTCTTC.

V and J are TRBV5-1 and TRBJ2-5; D may be TRBD2 (5 bases). V dropped 0 bases and J dropped 2 bases, with 8 bases sitting between them. The CDR3 is 14 amino acids. Germline-derived CDR1 and CDR2 are SGHRS and YFSETQ. The CDR3 DNA follows: TGCGCCAGCAGCTTGGGCGGGCCTCAAGAGACCCAGTACTTC. Its translation is CASSLGGPQETQYF. Supplemented by reference TRBV5-1 and TRBJ2-5, the full variable domain reads KAGVTQTPRYLIKTRGQQVTLSCSPISGHRSVSWYQQTPGQGLQFLFEYFSETQRNKGNFPGRFSGRQFSNSRSEMNVSTLELGDSALYLCASSLGGPQETQYFGPGTRLLVL.

This chain uses TRBV14 with TRBJ2-3; D unresolved. Trimming removed 0 bases at V and 2 bases at J, with 6 bases between. Germline CDR1 and CDR2: SGHDN and FVKESK. This CDR3 comprises 14 residues. For the CDR3, the DNA is TGTGCCAGCAGCCAAGATTGGCCCACAGATACGCAGTATTTT. It is translated as CASSQDWPTDTQYF.

The genes are TRBV10-3 and TRBJ2-2, with a tentative D call TRBD1 (5 bases). The V end lost 4 bases, the J end lost 3 bases, and 12 bases lay between the germline ends. CDR3 size: 15 residues. CDR1 is ENHRY and CDR2 is SYGVKD in the germline V gene. CDR3 protein: CAISAQGGDTGELFF. DNA for the CDR3: TGTGCCATCAGTGCTCAGGGCGGCGACACCGGGGAGCTGTTTTTT.

The V call is TRBV15, the J call TRBJ1-2, with a possible D match to TRBD1 (6 bases). V was trimmed by 0 bases and J by 5 bases, leaving 16 bases between them. The germline gives CDR1 LNHNV, CDR2 YYDKDF (reference sequence). The CDR3 extends over 16 amino acids. The CDR3 reads CATSRDYLPGDYGYTF. The CDR3 nucleotides read TGTGCCACCAGCAGAGATTATCTTCCAGGGGATTATGGCTACACCTTC.

The rearrangement links TRBV5-1 to TRBJ2-3; the D gene is possibly TRBD1 (6 bases). Germline CDR1 and CDR2: SGHRS and YFSETQ. CDR3 length: 20 residues. V lost 0 bases, J lost 4 bases, and 27 bases lay in between. The CDR3 spells CASSLDEAGDNYVVPDTQYF. The CDR3 DNA is TGCGCCAGCAGCTTGGACGAAGCAGGGGACAATTACGTCGTCCCAGATACGCAGTATTTT.

The chain has TRBV9 and TRBJ2-5, with D possibly being TRBD1 (7 bases). In germline, CDR1 is SGDLS, CDR2 YYNGEE. The V end was cut by 3 bases, the J end by 1 base, with 16 bases between. CDR3 length equals 16 residues. The CDR3 spells CASSEGRSGGQETQYF. The CDR3 nucleotides read TGTGCCAGCAGCGAAGGGAGGTCAGGGGGCCAAGAGACCCAGTACTTC.

The CDR3 DNA sequence: TGTGCCAGCATATCGTCAGGGAGGGGACAAGAGACCCAGTACTTC. Its translation: CASISSGRGQETQYF. J is TRBJ2-5 and V is TRBV28; 7 bases are shared with TRBD2. The junction had 10 bases not matched to a gene; V was cut back by 7 bases and J by 2 bases. This CDR3 has 15 amino acids. Germline CDR1 is MDHEN and CDR2 is SYDVKM.

The rearrangement uses TRBV25-1 and TRBJ2-7; D unclear. CDR3 size: 12 residues. Germline V lookup: CDR1 MGHDK, CDR2 SYGVNS. The ends were cut back, 4 bases at V and 7 bases at J, with 11 bases in the middle. CDR3 nucleotide sequence: TGTGCCAGCAGTGCGCCCCGGAAAGAGCAGTACTTC. It specifies CASSAPRKEQYF.

This chain connects TRBV27 to TRBJ2-1; D is unresolved. V was pared by 4 bases and J by 4 bases, with 8 bases between. CDR1 and CDR2 (germline): MNHEY, SMNVEV (reference sequence). CDR3 size: 13 residues. The CDR3 region is CASSSLAYNEQFF. The DNA of the CDR3 is TGTGCCAGCAGTTCTCTCGCTTACAATGAGCAGTTCTTC.

The chain has TRBV7-8 and TRBJ2-5; 8 bases align to TRBD2. The germline V gene has CDR1 SGHVS and CDR2 FQNEAQ. V shed 1 base and J 5 bases; nucleotides not matched to a gene: 15. The CDR3 is made up of 18 amino acids. CDR3 coding DNA: TGTGCCAGCAGCTTAGTGGCGAGCGGGGGATTCGTCAGGGAGACCCAGTACTTC. As protein: CASSLVASGGFVRETQYF.

This chain joins TRBV7-2 and TRBJ2-5; TRBD1 aligns across 9 bases. The CDR3 sequence is 14 residues long. The trim removed 2 bases at V and 4 bases at J, leaving 2 bases unmatched. Germline loops: CDR1 SGHTA, CDR2 FQGNSA. This chain's CDR3 is CASSLTGGRETQYF. The CDR3 coding sequence is TGTGCCAGCAGCTTAACAGGGGGCCGAGAGACCCAGTACTTC.

The chain couples TRBV6-6 to TRBJ2-5; D ambiguous. Germline V gene data show CDR1 as MNHNY and CDR2 as SVGAGI (reference sequence). The CDR3 has 14 amino acids. The ends were cut back, 0 bases at V and 4 bases at J, with 9 bases in the middle. The CDR3 here is CASSYSTDGETQYF. CDR3 coding DNA: TGTGCCAGCAGTTACTCGACCGACGGAGAGACCCAGTACTTC.

The genes are TRBV5-6 and TRBJ1-3; maybe TRBD1 (6 bases). V lost 4 bases to trimming and J lost 0 bases, with 14 bases between them. The CDR3 is 16 residues long. CDR1 SGHDT and CDR2 YYEEEE come from the germline V gene. The CDR3 sequence is CASSLRQVDSGNTIYF. DNA for the CDR3: TGTGCCAGCAGCCTTAGACAGGTGGACTCTGGAAACACCATATATTTT.

CDR3 DNA sequence: TGTGCCAGCAGCCAAGATCTCGGGCCATATGGCTACACCTTC. It specifies CASSQDLGPYGYTF. V gene TRBV14 combines with J gene TRBJ1-2; no reliable D call. CDR3 size: 14 residues. Germline V lookup: CDR1 SGHDN, CDR2 FVKESK. V gave up 0 bases and J gave up 5 bases, with 10 bases separating them. Based on the CDR3 plus reference TRBV14 and TRBJ1-2, the full variable domain is EAGVTQFPSHSVIEKGQTVTLRCDPISGHDNLYWYRRVMGKEIKFLLHFVKESKQDESGMPNNRFLAERTGGTYSTLKVQPAELEDSGVYFCASSQDLGPYGYTFGSGTRLTVV.

The chain is built from TRBV28 and TRBJ2-5; 7 bases fit TRBD2. The ends lost 2 bases at V and 7 bases at J; junction bases unmatched: 10. The CDR3 consists of 15 residues. The germline CDR1 and CDR2 sequences are MDHEN and SYDVKM. The CDR3 DNA follows: TGTGCCAGCAGTTTACCCGGGACTAAGAGAGGGACCCAGTACTTC. As protein: CASSLPGTKRGTQYF.

The chain is built from TRBV6-6 and TRBJ1-2; TRBD1 matches 9 bases. V lost 5 bases, J lost 7 bases, and 5 bases stayed unmatched. From germline, CDR1 is MNHNY and CDR2 SVGAGI (reference sequence). The CDR3 extends over 13 amino acids. The CDR3 region has the DNA TGTGCCAGCAGTCTACAGGGGGCCGGTGGCTACACCTTC. Translation gives CASSLQGAGGYTF.

Here the CDR3 reads CASSLDTAVANYGYTF. The CDR3 DNA is TGTGCCAGCAGCTTAGATACGGCAGTAGCTAACTATGGCTACACCTTC. The genes are TRBV7-2 and TRBJ1-2, with unresolved D. Germline V gives CDR1 SGHTA, CDR2 FQGNSA. CDR3 length equals 16 residues. Between the trimmed V and J ends, which lost 1 base and 0 bases, there was a span of 12 bases.

The CDR3 protein is CASSVGRTWNTIYF. The CDR3 region has the DNA TGTGCCAGCAGTGTCGGCAGGACCTGGAACACCATATATTTT. The chain carries TRBV6-1 and TRBJ1-3; D not resolved. CDR3 size: 14 residues. V was trimmed by 4 bases and J by 7 bases, leaving 14 bases between them. The germline V gene has CDR1 MNHNS and CDR2 SASEGT.

CDR3 nucleotide sequence: TGTGCCAGCAGCTATTACGGGGGGGCGAACACTGAAGCTTTCTTT. Translated, it gives CASSYYGGANTEAFF. The chain uses TRBV7-9 and TRBJ1-1; D is possibly TRBD1 (6 bases). The CDR3 contains 15 residues. The germline V gene encodes CDR1 SEHNR and CDR2 FQNEAQ (reference sequence). Trimming pared 4 bases from V and 1 base from J, leaving 13 bases between.

The chain combines TRBV5-6 with TRBJ1-2; D unresolved. The CDR3 contains 14 residues. V lost 3 bases and J lost 0, with 9 bases in between. CDR1 SGHDT and CDR2 YYEEEE come from the germline V gene. The CDR3 DNA reads as TGTGCCAGCAGCTCCTACGGACCTAACTATGGCTACACCTTC. This codes for CASSSYGPNYGYTF. The complete variable domain, with remaining parts taken from reference TRBV5-6 and TRBJ1-2, reads DAGVTQSPTHLIKTRGQQVTLRCSPKSGHDTVSWYQQALGQGPQFIFQYYEEEERQRGNFPDRFSGHQFPNYSSELNVNALLLGDSALYLCASSSYGPNYGYTFGSGTRLTVV.

The CDR3 DNA sequence: TGTGCCAGCTCCCATGGACAGGGCCAAGAGACCCAGTACTTC. It yields the protein CASSHGQGQETQYF. The rearrangement joins TRBV18 to TRBJ2-5; 8 nucleotides line up with TRBD1. Germline V CDR1 and CDR2: KGHSH, LQKENI. With V trimmed by 6 bases and J by 1 base, 4 bases remained unmatched. The CDR3 is 14 residues long. Full variable domain (outside the CDR3, taken from reference TRBV18 and TRBJ2-5): NAGVMQNPRHLVRRRGQEARLRCSPMKGHSHVYWYRQLPEEGLKFMVYLQKENIIDESGMPKERFSAEFPKEGPSILRIQQVVRGDSAAYFCASSHGQGQETQYFGPGTRLLVL.